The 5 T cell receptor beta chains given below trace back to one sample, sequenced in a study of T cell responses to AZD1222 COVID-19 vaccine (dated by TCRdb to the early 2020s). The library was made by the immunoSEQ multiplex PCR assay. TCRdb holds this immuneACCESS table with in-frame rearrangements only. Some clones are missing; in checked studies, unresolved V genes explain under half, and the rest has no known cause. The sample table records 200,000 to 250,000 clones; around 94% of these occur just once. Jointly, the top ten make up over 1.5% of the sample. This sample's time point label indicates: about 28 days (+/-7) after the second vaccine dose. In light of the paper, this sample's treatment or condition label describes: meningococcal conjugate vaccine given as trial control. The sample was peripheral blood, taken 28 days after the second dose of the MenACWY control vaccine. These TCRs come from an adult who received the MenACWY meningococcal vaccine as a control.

CDR3 nucleotides: TGTGCCAGCAGTTTGGCGGGACAGGGGCCCTCTGGAAACACCATATATTTT. Translated, it gives CASSLAGQGPSGNTIYF. The chain carries TRBV28 and TRBJ1-3, with 10 bases that match TRBD1. Germline V gene lookup returns CDR1 MDHEN and CDR2 SYDVKM. CDR3 size: 17 residues. V was clipped by 3 bases and J by 0 bases; unmatched bases: 5.

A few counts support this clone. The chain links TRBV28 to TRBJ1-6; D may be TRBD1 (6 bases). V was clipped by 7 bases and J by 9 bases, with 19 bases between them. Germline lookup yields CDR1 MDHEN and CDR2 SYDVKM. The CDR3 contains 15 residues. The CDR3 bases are TGTGCCAGCAAAGATCAACAGGGTTATGGTTCACCCCTCCACTTT. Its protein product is CASKDQQGYGSPLHF.

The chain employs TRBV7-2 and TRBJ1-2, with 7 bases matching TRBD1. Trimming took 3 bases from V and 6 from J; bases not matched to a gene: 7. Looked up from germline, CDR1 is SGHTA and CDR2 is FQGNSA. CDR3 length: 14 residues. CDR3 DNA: TGTGCCAGCAGCTTCTCCCGGGACAGAGATGGCTACACCTTC. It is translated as CASSFSRDRDGYTF.

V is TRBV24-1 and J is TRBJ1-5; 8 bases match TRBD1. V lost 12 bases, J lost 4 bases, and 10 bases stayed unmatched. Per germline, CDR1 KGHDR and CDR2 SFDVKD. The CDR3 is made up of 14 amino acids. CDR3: CASGTGLGNQPQHF. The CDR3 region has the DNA TGTGCCTCCGGGACAGGTCTGGGGAATCAGCCCCAGCATTTT.

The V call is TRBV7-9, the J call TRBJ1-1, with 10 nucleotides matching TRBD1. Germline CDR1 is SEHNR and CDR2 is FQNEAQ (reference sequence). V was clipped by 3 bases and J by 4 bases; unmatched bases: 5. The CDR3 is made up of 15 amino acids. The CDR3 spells CASSFTGTGVTEAFF. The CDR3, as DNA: TGTGCCAGCAGCTTCACCGGGACAGGGGTCACTGAAGCTTTCTTT.